One sample yielded the 27 T cell receptor beta chains listed below, sequenced in a study of identical twins. TCRdb independently ran MiXCR on the 5' RACE reads; one entry per CDR3 protein. The sample shows 350,000 to 400,000 distinct CDR3 sequences, 9% of them seen only once. The sample consisted of naive T cells sorted from blood. The receptors here all came from a woman aged 50 to 65 in good health.

The chain employs TRBV20-1 and TRBJ1-1; D gene ambiguous. Germline V gene lookup returns CDR1 DFQATT and CDR2 SNEGSKA (reference sequence). Trimming cost V 4 bases and J 1 base, with 10 bases left between them. The CDR3 totals 13 residues. CDR3 in DNA: TGCAGTGCTAACCCCGGGAGGAACACTGAAGCTTTCTTT. It codes for CSANPGRNTEAFF.

This clonotype was picked up a small number of times. This chain links TRBV5-6 with TRBJ2-7, with D maybe TRBD1 (6 bases). The germline V and J ends were trimmed by 5 bases and 0 bases, with 18 bases remaining between them. Looked up from germline, CDR1 is SGHDT and CDR2 is YYEEEE. The CDR3 totals 16 residues. CDR3 nucleotide sequence: TGTGCCAGCAGTCTCACTGGATGGGGGCGCTCCTACGAGCAGTACGTC. This gives the protein CASSLTGWGRSYEQYV.

The chain combines TRBV12-3 or TRBV12-4 with TRBJ2-4; D unresolved. With 1 base removed from V and 0 bases from J, the gap between germline ends came to 10 bases. This CDR3 is 16 amino acids long. Here the CDR3 DNA reads TGTGCCAGCAGTTTAGACCTGGGCACAGCCAAAAACATTCAGTACTTC. Its translation is CASSLDLGTAKNIQYF.

This clonotype turned up a few times. The V gene is TRBV20-1, the J gene TRBJ1-2; D not certain. The germline V gene encodes CDR1 DFQATT and CDR2 SNEGSKA (reference sequence). The CDR3 contains 10 residues. CDR3 sequence (DNA): TGCAGCCTTCAGTCCGGGGGCTACACCTTC. Protein sequence: CSLQSGGYTF.

At least ten counts were recorded for this clonotype. This rearrangement joins TRBV10-3 to TRBJ1-2, with TRBD1 identical over 9 bases. The ends lost 6 bases at V and 1 base at J; junction bases unmatched: 9. Germline CDR1 and CDR2: ENHRY and SYGVKD. The CDR3 consists of 16 residues. The CDR3 region is CAIRADRGPFNYGYTF. CDR3 nucleotides: TGTGCCATCAGAGCGGACAGGGGCCCCTTTAACTATGGCTACACCTTC.

This clonotype was recorded a few times. The chain carries TRBV6-1 and TRBJ2-3, with TRBD1 matching over 7 bases. This CDR3 region has 16 residues. V dropped 7 bases and J dropped 2; count of bases not matched to a gene: 12. The germline CDR1 and CDR2 sequences are MNHNS and SASEGT. The CDR3 DNA sequence: TGTGCCAGCAACCGGGGACAGACACTTTTCACAGATACGCAGTATTTT. Translation: CASNRGQTLFTDTQYF.

This clonotype was detected only a few times. This chain connects TRBV6-2 or TRBV6-3 to TRBJ1-5, with 9 bases identical to TRBD1. The germline V gene has CDR1 MNHEY and CDR2 SVGEGT. V dropped 6 bases and J dropped 7; count of bases not matched to a gene: 7. This CDR3 is built from 14 residues. In nucleotides, the CDR3 is TGTGCCAGCAGATGGACAGGGGTTGAGCAGCCCCAGCATTTT. Amino acid sequence: CASRWTGVEQPQHF.

This clonotype came up a few times. This chain links TRBV12-5 with TRBJ2-1; D might be TRBD2 (5 bases). Germline V lookup: CDR1 LGHNT, CDR2 FRNRAP. This CDR3 region has 16 residues. V was trimmed by 1 base and J by 2 bases, leaving 12 bases between them. The DNA for the CDR3 is TGTGCTAGTGGTTTGGGGACCGGGATGGCCTACAATGAGCAGTTCTTC. Its protein product is CASGLGTGMAYNEQFF.

The chain has TRBV7-2 and TRBJ2-1; TRBD1 or TRBD2 may be the D gene (5 bases each). The ends were cut back, 6 bases at V and 8 bases at J, with 20 bases in the middle. The CDR3 is 15 residues long. Germline CDR1 and CDR2: SGHTA and FQGNSA. The CDR3 sequence is CASSFQGEWFDEQFF. In DNA form, the CDR3 reads TGTGCCAGCAGTTTCCAGGGAGAATGGTTCGATGAGCAGTTCTTC.

The chain carries TRBV4-1 and TRBJ2-1; D is unresolved. The germline gives CDR1 MGHRA, CDR2 YSYEKL. V lost 1 base and J 5 bases, leaving 9 bases between the germline ends. The CDR3 is 14 amino acids. CDR3: CASSQVRADNEQFF. The CDR3 bases are TGCGCCAGCAGCCAAGTTCGAGCAGACAATGAGCAGTTCTTC.

V is TRBV24-1 and J is TRBJ2-1, with 8 positions matching TRBD2. J gave up 5 bases and V 8 bases, and 4 bases lay outside the gene matches. The germline V gene encodes CDR1 KGHDR and CDR2 SFDVKD. The CDR3 has 13 amino acids. The CDR3 protein is CATTGREDNEQFF. The DNA for the CDR3 is TGTGCCACCACAGGGCGGGAGGACAATGAGCAGTTCTTC.

This clonotype was counted ten times or more. The rearrangement uses TRBV9 and TRBJ1-6, with D unclear. This CDR3 has 13 amino acids. Looked up from germline, CDR1 is SGDLS and CDR2 is YYNGEE. V gave up 0 bases and J gave up 6 bases, with 4 bases separating them. In DNA form, the CDR3 reads TGTGCCAGCAGCGTAGAGGTTAATTCACCCCTCCACTTT. Translated, it gives CASSVEVNSPLHF. The full variable domain, with the rest looked up from reference TRBV9 and TRBJ1-6, is DSGVTQTPKHLITATGQRVTLRCSPRSGDLSVYWYQQSLDQGLQFLIQYYNGEERAKGNILERFSAQQFPDLHSELNLSSLELGDSALYFCASSVEVNSPLHFGNGTRLTVT.

This clonotype has just a few counts. The chain employs TRBV25-1 and TRBJ2-2, with D possibly called TRBD1 or TRBD2 (5 bases each). CDR1 is MGHDK and CDR2 is SYGVNS in the germline V gene. This CDR3 spans 14 amino acids. V was trimmed by 10 bases and J by 6 bases, leaving 18 bases between them. CDR3: CATQGLARSGELFF. DNA of the CDR3: TGTGCCACCCAGGGCTTAGCGAGATCCGGGGAGCTGTTTTTT.

This clonotype was observed many times. V gene TRBV29-1 combines with J gene TRBJ2-1, with TRBD1 matching over 10 bases. Per the germline V gene, CDR1 is SQVTM and CDR2 is ANQGSEA. After removal of 6 bases from V and 2 bases from J, the junction contained 1 base not matched to a gene. This CDR3 region has 13 residues. CDR3: CSVGQGAYNEQFF. The CDR3 DNA sequence: TGCAGCGTCGGACAGGGGGCCTACAATGAGCAGTTCTTC.

This clonotype has just a few counts. One end of the junction is discordant with germline, which a read error may explain. The V gene is TRBV7-2, the J gene TRBJ2-3, with D unresolved. CDR1 SGHTA and CDR2 FQGNSA come from the germline V gene. The CDR3 sequence is 12 residues long. CDR3: CASTLNERTQYF. CDR3 sequence (DNA): TGTGCCAGCACCTTAAACGAGAGAACGCAGTATTTT.

This clonotype has only a few counts. This chain joins TRBV12-3 or TRBV12-4 and TRBJ1-5; D possibly corresponds to TRBD1 (6 bases). Deletions cut 3 bases from V and 9 bases from J, with 18 bases between. CDR3 length: 15 residues. The CDR3 spells CASSLTVLGGGPQHF. CDR3 bases: TGTGCCAGCAGTTTGACCGTTCTGGGGGGCGGGCCCCAGCATTTT.

There are many counts of this clonotype. The J gene is TRBJ2-5, the V gene TRBV3-1; unclear D gene. Trimming took off 0 bases at V and 7 bases at J, with 12 bases between the two ends. The CDR3 extends over 14 amino acids. Germline V gene lookup returns CDR1 LGHDT and CDR2 YNNKEL (reference sequence). In DNA form, the CDR3 reads TGTGCCAGCAGCCAAGAAGCACTGCTGGCGACCCAGTACTTC. The encoded protein is CASSQEALLATQYF.

The chain has TRBV7-9 and TRBJ2-3, with D uncertain. The CDR3 loop spans 14 amino acids. Germline V gives CDR1 SEHNR, CDR2 FQNEAQ (reference sequence). V lost 4 bases and J 2 bases, leaving 10 bases between the germline ends. The CDR3 DNA follows: TGTGCCAGCAGCTACAATGGGATCACAGATACGCAGTATTTT. As protein: CASSYNGITDTQYF.

The V and J genes are TRBV7-9 and TRBJ2-4, with a possible D match to TRBD1 (6 bases). CDR3 length: 16 amino acids. Per the germline V gene, CDR1 is SEHNR and CDR2 is FQNEAQ (reference sequence). Trimming removed 6 bases at V and 0 bases at J, with 15 bases between. The CDR3 bases are TGTGCCAGCAGTTACCAGGGGTTATTAGCCAAAAACATTCAGTACTTC. This gives the protein CASSYQGLLAKNIQYF.

This clonotype was seen just once. The V and J genes are TRBV6-7 and TRBJ2-2; 10 nucleotides match TRBD2. Being an ORF, TRBV6-7 has a function that is uncertain. Trimming took 6 bases from V and 5 from J; bases not matched to a gene: 9. CDR3 size: 16 residues. CDR3 DNA: TGTGCCAGCAGCCATAGACTAGCGGGTGAAACCGGGGAGCTGTTTTTT. This codes for CASSHRLAGETGELFF.

This clonotype was picked up many times. The V call is TRBV29-1, the J call TRBJ1-5; D gene unclear. Trimming pared 8 bases from V and 2 bases from J, leaving 16 bases between. The CDR3 spans 14 residues. The germline V gene encodes CDR1 SQVTM and CDR2 ANQGSEA. The CDR3 reads CSPGRDVGNQPQHF. The DNA for the CDR3 is TGCAGCCCTGGTAGAGATGTCGGCAATCAGCCCCAGCATTTT.

Many counts were recorded for this clonotype. V gene TRBV5-1 combines with J gene TRBJ1-2; the D is unclear. The CDR3 runs to 13 residues. Between the trimmed V and J ends, which lost 2 bases and 2 bases, there was a span of 7 bases. The germline V gene encodes CDR1 SGHRS and CDR2 YFSETQ. CDR3 nucleotide sequence: TGCGCCAGCAGCTTCACAGAAAACTATGGCTACACCTTC. Translation: CASSFTENYGYTF.

This clonotype was counted a few times. The rearrangement links TRBV24-1 to TRBJ2-3, with TRBD1 matching over 9 bases. Trimming cost V 6 bases and J 3 bases; bases outside gene matches: 6. CDR3 size: 15 residues. Germline V CDR1 and CDR2: KGHDR, SFDVKD. The CDR3 region is CATSLGQGWTDTQYF. CDR3 bases: TGTGCCACCAGTCTAGGACAGGGGTGGACAGATACGCAGTATTTT.

The chain is built from TRBV12-3 or TRBV12-4 and TRBJ2-3; D is possibly TRBD1 or TRBD2 (6 bases each). The CDR3 totals 15 residues. The V and J ends lost 10 bases and 0 bases respectively, with 17 bases between them. Here the CDR3 DNA reads TGTGCCACCATCCGGGGGCCTGCTAGCACAGATACGCAGTATTTT. Translation gives CATIRGPASTDTQYF.

A few counts support this clonotype. The rearrangement links TRBV20-1 to TRBJ2-1; D is perhaps TRBD2 (6 bases). The germline gives CDR1 DFQATT, CDR2 SNEGSKA (reference sequence). CDR3 length: 14 amino acids. Trimming shortened V by 1 base and J by 1 base, and 8 bases separated the two germline ends. The CDR3 loop reads CSARGTTSYNEQFF. In DNA, the CDR3 is TGCAGTGCTAGAGGGACTACTTCCTACAATGAGCAGTTCTTC.

This clonotype was detected a few times. Mismatch with germline at one junction end may stem from a read error. The V call is TRBV10-1, the J call TRBJ2-3; D is unresolved. The CDR3 consists of 12 residues. Germline-derived CDR1 and CDR2 are WNHNN and SYGVQD (reference sequence). The CDR3 nucleotides read TGCGCCACCAGTGACTCGGGAGATACGCAGTATTTT. Its translation: CATSDSGDTQYF.

This clonotype appeared a few times. The chain couples TRBV28 to TRBJ2-1; 8 positions agree with TRBD2. Germline CDR1 and CDR2: MDHEN and SYDVKM. The CDR3 sequence is 16 residues long. V was clipped by 5 bases and J by 5 bases; unmatched bases: 11. The CDR3 loop is CASSPAGSGTDNEQFF. CDR3 coding DNA: TGTGCCAGCAGTCCGGCAGGTAGCGGGACGGACAATGAGCAGTTCTTC.